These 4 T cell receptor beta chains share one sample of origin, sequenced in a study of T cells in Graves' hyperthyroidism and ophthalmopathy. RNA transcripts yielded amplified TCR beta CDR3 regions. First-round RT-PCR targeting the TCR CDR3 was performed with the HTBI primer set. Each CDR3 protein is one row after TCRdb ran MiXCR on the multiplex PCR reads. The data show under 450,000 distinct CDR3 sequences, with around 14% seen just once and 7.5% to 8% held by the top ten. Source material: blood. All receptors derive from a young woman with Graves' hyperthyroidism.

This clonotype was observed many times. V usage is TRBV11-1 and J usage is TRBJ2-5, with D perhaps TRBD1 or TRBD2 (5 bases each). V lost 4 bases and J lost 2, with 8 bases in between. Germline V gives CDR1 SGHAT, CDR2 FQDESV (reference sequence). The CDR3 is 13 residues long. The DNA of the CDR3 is TGTGCCAGCAGCTGGGGGTTGCAAGAGACCCAGTACTTC. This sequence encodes CASSWGLQETQYF.

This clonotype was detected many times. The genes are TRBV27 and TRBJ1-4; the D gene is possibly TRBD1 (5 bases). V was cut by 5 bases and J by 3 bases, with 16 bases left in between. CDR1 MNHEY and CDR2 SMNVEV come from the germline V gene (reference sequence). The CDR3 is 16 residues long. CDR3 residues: CASSLLSGAANEKLFF. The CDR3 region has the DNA TGTGCCAGCAGTCTCCTGTCTGGGGCAGCTAATGAAAAACTGTTTTTT.

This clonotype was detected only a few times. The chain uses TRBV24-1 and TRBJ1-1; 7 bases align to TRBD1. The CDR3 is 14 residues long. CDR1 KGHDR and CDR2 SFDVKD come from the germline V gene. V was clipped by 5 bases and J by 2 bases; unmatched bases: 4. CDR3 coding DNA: TGTGCCACCAGTGGGGGGACAGCCAACACTGAAGCTTTCTTT. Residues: CATSGGTANTEAFF.

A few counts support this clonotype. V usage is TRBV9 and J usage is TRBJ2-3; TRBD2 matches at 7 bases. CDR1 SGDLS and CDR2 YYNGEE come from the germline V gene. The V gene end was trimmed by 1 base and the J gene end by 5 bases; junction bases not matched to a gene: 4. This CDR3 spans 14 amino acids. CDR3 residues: CASSVWEGQDTQYF. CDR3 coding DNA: TGTGCCAGCAGCGTATGGGAGGGGCAAGATACGCAGTATTTT. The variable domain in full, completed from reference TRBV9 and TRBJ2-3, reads DSGVTQTPKHLITATGQRVTLRCSPRSGDLSVYWYQQSLDQGLQFLIQYYNGEERAKGNILERFSAQQFPDLHSELNLSSLELGDSALYFCASSVWEGQDTQYFGPGTRLTVL.